A selection of T cell receptor beta chains follows, all from one sample in a study of cytomegalovirus exposure and HLA in healthy donors. Assay used: immunoSEQ multiplex PCR; TCRdb lists only in-frame clones, some missing. This repertoire shows over 150,000 clones, roughly 87% found once; its top ten account for less than 0.3%. Material: PBMCs. The receptors were gathered from a girl under three years old in good health and CMV-seronegative. CDR3s include the opening cysteine and the closing phenylalanine or tryptophan. The order of the fields is D gene, V gene, clone size, J gene, CDR3 protein, CDR3 DNA. D genes are given only for firm matches. Size tells how often a clone was seen (once, few, many) or the class of an expanded clone, and some rows leave it out.

TRBD2	TRBV7-2	.	TRBJ2-3	CASSTRLAADTQYF	TGTGCCAGCAGCACACGACTAGCCGCAGATACGCAGTATTTT
TRBD2	TRBV19	.	TRBJ2-1	CASSPSGGAGEQFF	TGTGCCAGTAGCCCTTCCGGGGGGGCCGGGGAGCAGTTCTTC
TRBD2	TRBV18	.	TRBJ2-7	CASSPPTGGLYEQYF	TGTGCCAGCTCACCACCTACGGGGGGTCTCTACGAGCAGTACTTC
.	TRBV5-4	.	TRBJ2-7	CASSLGGAGTAYYEQYF	TGTGCCAGCAGCTTGGGGGGGGCTGGGACAGCTTACTACGAGCAGTACTTC
.	TRBV6-1	.	TRBJ2-7	CASSEARTGGTSYEQYF	TGTGCCAGCAGTGAAGCGCGCACGGGGGGCACCTCCTACGAGCAGTACTTC
.	TRBV5-6	.	TRBJ1-2	CASSLRGISIYGYTF	TGTGCCAGCAGCTTGAGGGGGATTTCTATCTATGGCTACACCTTC
.	TRBV30	.	TRBJ2-5	CAWTDSLGTQYF	TGTGCCTGGACCGACAGTCTGGGGACCCAGTACTTC
.	TRBV10-3	once	TRBJ1-5	CAISVEQGNQPQHF	TGTGCCATCAGTGTTGAACAGGGAAACCAGCCCCAGCATTTT
TRBD1	TRBV9	once	TRBJ1-2	CASSPTRTGDGYTF	TGTGCCAGCAGCCCCACCCGGACAGGGGATGGCTACACCTTC
TRBD1	TRBV7-9	.	TRBJ2-1	CVIGTEVNNEQFF	TGTGTGATCGGGACAGAGGTTAATAATGAGCAGTTCTTC
.	TRBV10-3	.	TRBJ2-1	CAIKTGTGNEQFF	TGTGCCATCAAAACAGGTACAGGCAATGAGCAGTTCTTC
TRBD1	TRBV15	.	TRBJ1-1	CATSRDPGTGVSEAFF	TGTGCCACCAGCAGAGATCCGGGGACAGGGGTTTCTGAAGCTTTCTTT
TRBD2	TRBV5-6	.	TRBJ2-1	CASSLEAGVNNEQFF	TGTGCCAGCAGCCTAGAGGCGGGGGTTAACAATGAGCAGTTCTTC
.	TRBV30	.	TRBJ2-1	CAWRQNTYNEQFF	TGTGCCTGGAGACAGAATACCTACAATGAGCAGTTCTTC
TRBD2	TRBV9	.	TRBJ2-3	CASRPGGSTDTQYF	TGTGCCAGCAGGCCCGGGGGGAGCACAGATACGCAGTATTTT
.	TRBV29-1	.	TRBJ2-3	CSVGRIHTDTQYF	TGCAGCGTCGGCAGGATTCACACAGATACGCAGTATTTT
TRBD2	TRBV15	.	TRBJ2-5	CATSKGLAGGMETQYF	TGTGCCACCAGCAAAGGACTAGCGGGGGGGATGGAGACCCAGTACTTC
TRBD1	TRBV5-4	.	TRBJ1-1	CASSSRQGSNTEAFF	TGTGCCAGCAGCTCTAGACAGGGGTCAAACACTGAAGCTTTCTTT
TRBD1	TRBV9	few	TRBJ2-3	CASSVGTGPTDTQYF	TGTGCCAGCAGCGTAGGGACAGGCCCCACAGATACGCAGTATTTT
.	TRBV28	.	TRBJ2-1	CASSADNEQFF	TGTGCCAGCAGCGCAGACAATGAGCAGTTCTTC
.	TRBV10-1	.	TRBJ1-3	CANRIRSKFWLRPGNTIYF	TGCGCCAATAGGATACGTTCCAAATTCTGGCTCAGGCCTGGAAACACCATATATTTT
.	TRBV19	.	TRBJ1-3	CASSHRVFGNTIYF	TGTGCCAGTAGTCACAGGGTGTTCGGAAACACCATATATTTT
.	TRBV4-1	.	TRBJ2-5	CASSPYREPQETQYF	TGCGCCAGCAGCCCCTATCGGGAGCCCCAAGAGACCCAGTACTTC
.	TRBV5-6	.	TRBJ1-2	CASSFTAGGYGYTF	TGTGCCAGCAGCTTTACAGCCGGCGGGTATGGCTACACCTTC
.	TRBV6-5	once	TRBJ2-7	CASSDPGDEQYF	TGTGCCAGCAGCGACCCAGGGGACGAGCAGTACTTC
TRBD2	TRBV2	.	TRBJ2-4	CASNSGSGKGIQYF	TGTGCCAGCAATTCGGGGAGCGGGAAGGGCATTCAGTACTTC
.	TRBV30	.	TRBJ1-5	CAWSGASNQPQHF	TGTGCCTGGAGTGGGGCCTCGAATCAGCCCCAGCATTTT
.	TRBV30	.	TRBJ2-5	CAWSSGETQYF	TGTGCCTGGAGCAGTGGAGAGACCCAGTACTTC
.	TRBV7-8	.	TRBJ2-7	CASSSRESLSSYEQYF	TGTGCCAGCAGCTCTAGGGAGAGCTTAAGCTCCTACGAGCAGTACTTC